Below, one T cell receptor beta chain is given with its context. Its specificity is unknown. These data are taken from a study of regulatory T cells in long-lasting Graves disease. Study conclusions and caveats: TRBV28 was favored in persistent disease, as were TRBJ1-2 and TRBJ2-5.

Time point specified: newly diagnosed GD, antithyroid drugs for less than 3 months. RNA extracted from PBMCs served as the sequencing template. Investigators prepared the TCR beta libraries by applying iRepertoire HTBI primers and Arm-PCR of CDR3 regions. TCRdb re-analysed the multiplex PCR reads in MiXCR, keeping a single row per CDR3 protein. In the table there are 300,000 to 400,000 distinct CDR3 sequences, 16% of which are singletons. This CDR3 contains 15 residues. V shed 8 bases and J 7 bases; nucleotides not matched to a gene: 13. In germline, CDR1 is DFQATT, CDR2 SNEGSKA (reference sequence). This sample was shared with a second study, whose subject was T cells in Graves' hyperthyroidism and ophthalmopathy. From that paper: The study used the HTBI primer set for a first-round RT-PCR of the TCR CDR3. A model of 13 V-J pairs discriminated ophthalmopathy from stable hyperthyroidism.

The chain employs TRBV20-1 and TRBJ2-1; 11 bases are a match to TRBD2. This receptor was identified in a man in his forties with Graves disease. The sequences come from peripheral blood mononuclear cells (PBMCs), collected at new diagnosis, from a patient treated with antithyroid drugs. The CDR3 bases are TGCAGTCCTCGGGGGTCTAGCGGGGGGCAGAATGAGCAGTTCTTC. Protein: CSPRGSSGGQNEQFF.